This T cell receptor beta chain is drawn from a study of identical twins. Study-level points and caveats: For out-of-frame alpha sequences shared by twins, low generation probability was in excess.

CDR1 is MRHNA and CDR2 is SNTAGT in the germline V gene. The V and J ends lost 2 bases and 0 bases respectively, with 5 bases between them. The CDR3 has 14 residues. MiXCR, run by TCRdb on the 5' RACE reads, gives a single entry per CDR3 protein. The sample holds under 900,000 distinct CDR3 sequences, about 12% seen once. Concerning this clonotype: Its antigen is not identified.

This sample was also put to use in a study of yellow fever vaccine responses in identical twins.

This rearrangement joins TRBV6-4 to TRBJ2-1, with D possibly TRBD2 on 5 matching bases. Sequencing used PBMCs. This sequence originates from a woman between 18 and 30 years old in good health. In DNA, the CDR3 is TGTGCCAGCAGTGACGCGGGCTCCTACAATGAGCAGTTCTTC. Protein product: CASSDAGSYNEQFF.